This T cell receptor (beta chain) was observed in a study of blood T cell repertoires in COVID-19. Method: immunoSEQ multiplex PCR; TCRdb's copy keeps in-frame clones and lacks some. The sample records nearly 50,000 clones, around 85% being singletons. The source material was peripheral blood. The sequence came from a human donor in a cohort sampled during active COVID-19.

CDR3 loop: CSVDSAGGPHNEQFF. The CDR3 DNA reads TGCAGCGTTGATTCAGCGGGGGGGCCCCACAATGAGCAGTTCTTC. The V call is TRBV29-1, the J call TRBJ2-1; 10 bases align to TRBD2. The J segment lost 5 bases and the V segment lost 3 bases, leaving 7 bases of the junction unmatched. Germline loops: CDR1 SQVTM, CDR2 ANQGSEA. The CDR3 length is 15 residues.